Presented here are 30 T cell receptor beta chains from one specimen sequenced in a study of shared clonotypes between healthy human individuals. The data were produced by immunoSEQ multiplex PCR, yet TCRdb's version contains in-frame clones alone and is incomplete. The sample holds about 110,000 clones; under 70% are singletons and the top ten take almost 25%. Sequenced input: memory CD8+ T cells sorted from blood. Sample subset: CD45RO+ cells pooled with CCR7-negative TemRA cells. The receptors were sampled from a young woman in good health.

This sequence joins TRBV4-2 and TRBJ2-7; TRBD2 matches at 9 bases. The CDR3 length is 14 residues. Germline loops: CDR1 LGHNA, CDR2 YNFKEQ. V lost 4 bases, J lost 5 bases, and 6 bases stayed unmatched. CDR3 in amino acids: CASSPRLAGNEQYF. The CDR3 DNA is TGTGCCAGCAGCCCCCGTCTAGCGGGAAACGAGCAGTACTTC.

Points on this clone: The junction does not match germline at one end; this may be a read error. V is TRBV27 and J is TRBJ1-1; 8 bases are a match to TRBD1. From germline, CDR1 is MNHEY and CDR2 SMNVEV (reference sequence). The CDR3 sequence is 11 residues long. The CDR3 reads CASSRTGNLQF. The DNA for the CDR3 is TGTGCCAGCAGCCGGACAGGGAATCTTCAGTTT.

The chain uses TRBV27 and TRBJ2-7; D gene ambiguous. V was cut by 5 bases and J by 3 bases, with 5 bases left in between. The germline gives CDR1 MNHEY, CDR2 SMNVEV (reference sequence). This CDR3 is built from 11 residues. For the CDR3, the DNA is TGTGCCAGCAGTGACAACTACGAGCAGTACTTC. As protein: CASSDNYEQYF.

Judged by abundance, this clone is medium-sized (0.01 to 0.1%). CDR3 nucleotides: TGTGCCAGCAGCCAAGATCAACTAGCGGGAGGGCGGGAGCAGTACTTC. Residues: CASSQDQLAGGREQYF. The chain couples TRBV4-2 to TRBJ2-7; 13 nucleotides agree with TRBD2. Germline V gene sequence: CDR1 LGHNA, CDR2 YNFKEQ. CDR3 size: 16 residues. V shed 0 bases, J shed 7 bases, and the junction held 6 bases outside the gene matches.

The chain recombines TRBV28 with TRBJ2-7; no reliable D call. The CDR3 has 15 residues. Per the germline V gene, CDR1 is MDHEN and CDR2 is SYDVKM. The V end was cut by 2 bases, the J end by 0 bases, with 11 bases between. CDR3 coding DNA: TGTGCCAGCAGTTTAAGGGTAGGCCGCTCCTACGAGCAGTACTTC. Residues: CASSLRVGRSYEQYF.

The chain is built from TRBV11-1 and TRBJ2-1, with D unresolved. Germline V CDR1 and CDR2: SGHAT, FQDESV (reference sequence). The CDR3 covers 14 residues. Trimming pared 2 bases from V and 3 bases from J, leaving 8 bases between. CDR3 sequence: CASSLFQDYNEQFF. The CDR3 nucleotides read TGTGCCAGCAGCTTATTTCAGGACTACAATGAGCAGTTCTTC. Full variable domain (outside the CDR3, taken from reference TRBV11-1 and TRBJ2-1): EAEVAQSPRYKITEKSQAVAFWCDPISGHATLYWYRQILGQGPELLVQFQDESVVDDSQLPKDRFSAERLKGVDSTLKIQPAELGDSAMYLCASSLFQDYNEQFFGPGTRLTVL.

The CDR3 reads CASSPQGHQPQHF. DNA of the CDR3: TGTGCCAGCAGCCCACAGGGGCATCAGCCCCAGCATTTT. The chain carries TRBV6-5 and TRBJ1-5, with TRBD1 matching 7 bases. The CDR3 runs 13 residues. The V segment lost 6 bases and the J segment 5 bases; nucleotides outside the gene matches: 4. Germline V gene sequence: CDR1 MNHEY, CDR2 SVGAGI.

The chain combines TRBV7-9 with TRBJ1-5; perhaps TRBD1 as D (6 bases). This CDR3 comprises 19 residues. Trimming removed 1 base at V and 0 bases at J, with 19 bases between. The germline V gene has CDR1 SEHNR and CDR2 FQNEAQ (reference sequence). The CDR3 sequence is CASSLGGGQGRYSNQPQHF. In DNA form, the CDR3 reads TGTGCCAGCAGCTTAGGGGGCGGCCAGGGGAGATATAGCAATCAGCCCCAGCATTTT.

This chain links TRBV2 with TRBJ2-5; D unclear. Germline loops: CDR1 SNHLY, CDR2 FYNNEI. V was trimmed by 7 bases and J by 4 bases, leaving 10 bases between them. This CDR3 region has 12 residues. This chain's CDR3 is CASTPSRETQYF. DNA for the CDR3: TGTGCCAGCACCCCCTCTAGAGAGACCCAGTACTTC.

V usage is TRBV7-9 and J usage is TRBJ2-2; D unresolved. The CDR3 has 13 amino acids. V was clipped by 3 bases and J by 5 bases, with 7 bases between them. Germline CDR1 is SEHNR and CDR2 is FQNEAQ (reference sequence). Written as DNA, the CDR3 is TGTGCCAGCAGCTTCTTTGGAACCGGGGAGCTGTTTTTT. It encodes CASSFFGTGELFF.

The chain employs TRBV6-6 and TRBJ2-5; TRBD2 aligns across 7 bases. Trimming cost V 0 bases and J 3 bases; bases outside gene matches: 4. The CDR3 runs 15 residues. The germline V gene encodes CDR1 MNHNY and CDR2 SVGAGI (reference sequence). CDR3 residues: CASSYSNLAEETQYF. Written as DNA, the CDR3 is TGTGCCAGCAGTTACTCGAACCTAGCGGAAGAGACCCAGTACTTC.

The sample holds one count of this clone. The rearrangement links TRBV6-5 to TRBJ2-5; TRBD2 agrees at 9 bases. With the DNA end fitting TRBJ2-7 better, the J assignment may be wrong. CDR3 length equals 15 residues. Per the germline V gene, CDR1 is MNHEY and CDR2 is SVGAGI. The CDR3 bases are TGTGCCAGCGGCGGACTTAGCGGGAGTTTCTACGAGCAGTACTTC. Amino acid sequence: CASGGLSGSFYEQYF.

This chain joins TRBV5-5 and TRBJ2-7; D is undetermined. The V end lost 0 bases, the J end lost 0 bases, and 7 bases lay between the germline ends. Germline V gene lookup returns CDR1 SGHKS and CDR2 YYEKEE (reference sequence). The CDR3 has 14 amino acids. The CDR3 coding sequence is TGTGCCAGCAGCTTGGGCCGGAGCTCCTACGAGCAGTACTTC. Residues: CASSLGRSSYEQYF.

A few counts support this clone. This chain connects TRBV5-8 to TRBJ2-5; the D call may be TRBD1 or TRBD2 (6 bases each). The CDR3 sequence is 13 residues long. V gave up 4 bases and J gave up 7 bases, with 14 bases separating them. Per the germline V gene, CDR1 is SGHTS and CDR2 is YDEGEE. CDR3: CASSPPGGRTQYF. In nucleotides, the CDR3 is TGTGCCAGCAGCCCGCCCGGGGGCAGGACCCAGTACTTC. The whole variable domain, remainder taken from reference TRBV5-8 and TRBJ2-5, is EAGVTQSPTHLIKTRGQQATLRCSPISGHTSVYWYQQALGLGLQFLLWYDEGEERNRGNFPPRFSGRQFPNYSSELNVNALELEDSALYLCASSPPGGRTQYFGPGTRLLVL.

This chain joins TRBV28 and TRBJ1-5; no reliable D call. Germline V lookup: CDR1 MDHEN, CDR2 SYDVKM. With 3 bases removed from V and 5 bases from J, the gap between germline ends came to 11 bases. CDR3 length: 14 amino acids. In DNA form, the CDR3 reads TGTGCCAGCAGTTTCCAGAAGCGGGATCAGCCCCAGCATTTT. It encodes CASSFQKRDQPQHF.

The chain uses TRBV13 and TRBJ1-4, with TRBD1 matching 7 bases. Per the germline V gene, CDR1 is PRHDT and CDR2 is FYEKMQ (reference sequence). CDR3 length: 14 residues. V shed 3 bases and J 8 bases; nucleotides not matched to a gene: 6. This CDR3 reads CASSFRQGREKLFF. DNA of the CDR3: TGTGCCAGCAGCTTCCGACAGGGAAGGGAAAAACTGTTTTTT.

This clone has more than one count but fewer than ten. The sample holds other DNA sequences that translate to the same CDR3. The gene calls are TRBV19 and TRBJ1-2, with D unresolved. V was shortened by 1 base and J by 7 bases, with 7 bases between the two germline ends. The CDR3 is 12 amino acids. The germline V gene encodes CDR1 LNHDA and CDR2 SQIVND (reference sequence). CDR3 DNA: TGTGCCAGTAGTATAGGGTGGAGTGGCTACACCTTC. Protein: CASSIGWSGYTF.

The chain carries TRBV7-8 and TRBJ2-3; perhaps TRBD2 as D (6 bases). The CDR3 sequence is 15 residues long. The ends were cut back, 2 bases at V and 2 bases at J, with 11 bases in the middle. Germline V CDR1 and CDR2: SGHVS, FQNEAQ. The CDR3 bases are TGTGCCAGCAGCTTAAGCGCGGGAATCACAGATACGCAGTATTTT. Its protein product is CASSLSAGITDTQYF.

Concerning this clone itself: A single base is all that separates this from a far larger clone, so a read error is likely. The identical CDR3 is also encoded by other nucleotide sequences in the sample. The rearrangement joins TRBV9 to TRBJ1-1; D is unclear. The germline gives CDR1 SGDLS, CDR2 YYNGEE. This CDR3 region has 14 residues. The V end lost 5 bases, the J end lost 4 bases, and 15 bases lay between the germline ends. The CDR3 DNA sequence: TGTGCCAGCAGTGTAAGTTGGGGAGTCACTGAAGCTTTCTTT. Its protein product is CASSVSWGVTEAFF. Combining the CDR3 with reference TRBV9 and TRBJ1-1 gives the whole variable domain DSGVTQTPKHLITATGQRVTLRCSPRSGDLSVYWYQQSLDQGLQFLIQYYNGEERAKGNILERFSAQQFPDLHSELNLSSLELGDSALYFCASSVSWGVTEAFFGQGTRLTVV.

This clone has just one count. The rearrangement joins TRBV7-8 to TRBJ1-5, with 11 bases that match TRBD1. Trimming removed 5 bases from V and 4 bases from J; junction bases left unmatched: 10. The CDR3 totals 17 residues. Per the germline V gene, CDR1 is SGHVS and CDR2 is FQNEAQ. The CDR3 DNA sequence: TGTGCCAGCAGCACGGGACAGGGGGTTTCTGAGAATCAGCCCCAGCATTTT. Translated: CASSTGQGVSENQPQHF.

In this sample, this clone turned up many times. This rearrangement joins TRBV25-1 to TRBJ2-1; TRBD2 matches 9 bases. CDR1 is MGHDK, CDR2 SYGVNS, per germline. CDR3 length: 17 residues. V dropped 4 bases and J dropped 5; count of bases not matched to a gene: 12. Here the CDR3 reads CASSASPTSGPHNEQFF. In DNA form, the CDR3 reads TGTGCCAGCAGTGCCTCACCTACTAGCGGGCCACACAATGAGCAGTTCTTC. The variable domain in full, completed from reference TRBV25-1 and TRBJ2-1, reads EADIYQTPRYLVIGTGKKITLECSQTMGHDKMYWYQQDPGMELHLIHYSYGVNSTEKGDLSSESTVSRIRTEHFPLTLESARPSHTSQYLCASSASPTSGPHNEQFFGPGTRLTVL.

This clone came up many times. J is TRBJ1-5 and V is TRBV6-1; D may be TRBD1 (5 bases). This CDR3 spans 16 amino acids. V lost 0 bases to trimming and J lost 2 bases, with 11 bases between them. The germline gives CDR1 MNHNS, CDR2 SASEGT. The DNA for the CDR3 is TGTGCCAGCAGTGAAGCGGTAGGGGTGGGCAATCAGCCCCAGCATTTT. It codes for CASSEAVGVGNQPQHF.

The chain is built from TRBV28 and TRBJ2-7, with D uncertain. Trimming cost V 4 bases and J 4 bases, with 8 bases left between them. This CDR3 has 12 residues. CDR1 is MDHEN, CDR2 SYDVKM, per germline. CDR3: CASSSPLYEQYF. CDR3 in DNA: TGTGCCAGCAGTTCGCCATTATACGAGCAGTACTTC.

This clone was observed at least ten times. The chain links TRBV28 to TRBJ2-6; D gene uncertain. CDR1 MDHEN and CDR2 SYDVKM come from the germline V gene. V shed 5 bases and J shed 0 bases, with 11 bases lying between them. The length of the CDR3 is 16 residues. This CDR3 is CASSASTISGANVLTF. CDR3 DNA: TGTGCCAGCAGTGCCTCCACGATCTCTGGGGCCAACGTCCTGACTTTC.

The CDR3 DNA is TGTGCCAGCAGCCAAGCGTCAGTGATCGGCTACACCTTC. Translation: CASSQASVIGYTF. The rearrangement links TRBV14 to TRBJ1-2; D is ambiguous. Germline loops: CDR1 SGHDN, CDR2 FVKESK. The CDR3 totals 13 residues. Trimming cost V 1 base and J 8 bases, with 11 bases left between them.

This clone was recorded only once. The chain links TRBV29-1 to TRBJ2-7, with a possible D match to TRBD2 (5 bases). Germline lookup yields CDR1 SQVTM and CDR2 ANQGSEA. Trimming shortened V by 2 bases and J by 4 bases, and 6 bases separated the two germline ends. The CDR3 is made up of 11 amino acids. The CDR3, as DNA: TGCAGCGTTGAATCGGGGTACGAGCAGTACTTC. It specifies CSVESGYEQYF.

In this sample, this clone turned up a few times. At one of its ends the junction is not consistent with the germline gene, which may arise from a read error. CDR3 amino acids: CASSLSDRRF. CDR3 DNA sequence: TGCGCCAGCAGCTTATCCGACCGGAGGTTC. The rearrangement joins TRBV5-1 to TRBJ2-7, with D possibly matching TRBD2 (5 bases). The CDR3 has 10 amino acids. Germline CDR1 is SGHRS and CDR2 is YFSETQ.

This chain connects TRBV28 to TRBJ1-4, with a weak D call TRBD1 (5 bases). Germline CDR1 MDHEN, CDR2 SYDVKM. Trimming took off 8 bases at V and 6 bases at J, with 16 bases between the two ends. This CDR3 contains 14 residues. The CDR3 region is CASRRGGSYEKLFF. The CDR3 DNA follows: TGTGCCAGCCGCCGGGGGGGAAGCTATGAAAAACTGTTTTTT.

This clone has a count of ten or more. The identical CDR3 is also encoded by other nucleotide sequences in the sample. The chain couples TRBV6-1 to TRBJ2-7, with 11 bases matching TRBD2. The CDR3 length is 15 residues. The germline gives CDR1 MNHNS, CDR2 SASEGT. With V trimmed by 2 bases and J by 1 base, 1 base remained unmatched. CDR3 amino acids: CASSELAGGSYEQYF. CDR3 nucleotides: TGTGCCAGCAGTGAATTAGCGGGAGGGTCCTACGAGCAGTACTTC.

The chain carries TRBV7-9 and TRBJ2-7; TRBD2 agrees at 7 bases. J gave up 2 bases and V 9 bases, and 4 bases lay outside the gene matches. CDR3 length: 12 amino acids. Germline lookup yields CDR1 SEHNR and CDR2 FQNEAQ (reference sequence). The CDR3 here is CASGLDPYEQYF. CDR3 DNA: TGTGCCAGTGGACTAGACCCCTACGAGCAGTACTTC.